Following are 16 T cell receptor beta chains from one sample sequenced in a study of blood T cell repertoires in COVID-19. Profiling relied on immunoSEQ multiplex PCR, and the TCRdb table lists in-frame clones only, not all of them. The data contain some 140,000 clones, around three quarters of them seen just once; the ten biggest clones take up approximately 4%. Sample: peripheral blood. The receptors stem from a man in his 60s with acute or convalescent COVID-19.

V is TRBV24-1 and J is TRBJ2-1; the match to TRBD1 covers 8 bases. In germline, CDR1 is KGHDR, CDR2 SFDVKD. The junction had 3 bases not matched to a gene; V was cut back by 5 bases and J by 4 bases. The CDR3 runs 14 residues. This CDR3 is CATSGDRGYNEQFF. CDR3 DNA sequence: TGTGCCACCAGTGGAGACAGGGGATACAATGAGCAGTTCTTC.

This chain connects TRBV28 to TRBJ1-2; no reliable D call. Between the trimmed V and J ends, which lost 3 bases and 8 bases, there was a span of 13 bases. The CDR3 has 13 amino acids. CDR1 and CDR2 from the germline V gene are MDHEN and SYDVKM. Here the CDR3 reads CASSLGGAPGYTF. Written as DNA, the CDR3 is TGTGCCAGCAGTTTGGGAGGTGCTCCGGGCTACACCTTC.

This CDR3 is CASSGLGGNEQFF. The CDR3 DNA sequence: TGTGCCAGCAGCGGACTAGGTGGCAATGAGCAGTTCTTC. The chain joins TRBV9 to TRBJ2-1, with D perhaps matching TRBD2 (6 bases). The CDR3 is made up of 13 amino acids. Germline V CDR1 and CDR2: SGDLS, YYNGEE. V lost 3 bases and J lost 6, with 10 bases in between. Looking up the rest from reference TRBV9 and TRBJ2-1 gives the full variable domain: DSGVTQTPKHLITATGQRVTLRCSPRSGDLSVYWYQQSLDQGLQFLIQYYNGEERAKGNILERFSAQQFPDLHSELNLSSLELGDSALYFCASSGLGGNEQFFGPGTRLTVL.

The chain carries TRBV5-1 and TRBJ2-7, with TRBD1 matching over 8 bases. The CDR3 runs 12 residues. The J segment lost 7 bases and the V segment lost 4 bases, leaving 4 bases of the junction unmatched. Germline V gene data show CDR1 as SGHRS and CDR2 as YFSETQ. The CDR3 sequence: CASSPTGDEQYF. DNA for the CDR3: TGCGCCAGCAGCCCGACAGGGGATGAGCAGTACTTC.

The rearrangement uses TRBV5-4 and TRBJ2-5; 11 bases agree with TRBD1. The CDR3 spans 15 residues. V was pared by 0 bases and J by 6 bases, with 4 bases of the junction left unmatched. The germline CDR1 and CDR2 sequences are SGHNT and YYREEE (reference sequence). In DNA, the CDR3 is TGTGCCAGCAGCTTGGGGACAGGGGGCCCGAAGACCCAGTACTTC. This codes for CASSLGTGGPKTQYF.

The chain joins TRBV2 to TRBJ1-2, with D perhaps TRBD1 (6 bases). The germline V gene has CDR1 SNHLY and CDR2 FYNNEI. The CDR3 runs 16 residues. V lost 4 bases, J lost 6 bases, and 21 bases lay in between. CDR3 residues: CASSAGQTQRRDGYTF. The DNA for the CDR3 is TGTGCCAGCAGTGCCGGACAGACCCAACGCAGGGATGGCTACACCTTC.

V is TRBV27 and J is TRBJ1-6, with TRBD1 matching 7 bases. V shed 7 bases and J 10 bases; nucleotides not matched to a gene: 10. The CDR3 runs 14 residues. The V gene's germline CDR1 is MNHEY and CDR2 SMNVEV (reference sequence). The CDR3 DNA sequence: TGTGCCAGCACCCTAGACAGGGTCGGGTCACCCCTCCACTTT. This gives the protein CASTLDRVGSPLHF.

V is TRBV6-5 and J is TRBJ1-1; D remains ambiguous. The germline CDR1 and CDR2 sequences are MNHEY and SVGAGI. Between the trimmed V and J ends, which lost 2 bases and 10 bases, there was a span of 17 bases. CDR3 length: 14 residues. The CDR3 DNA reads TGTGCCAGCAGTTACACCACTCCTCGGGGTGTAGCTTTCTTT. It yields the protein CASSYTTPRGVAFF.

Regarding this clone: The sample holds other DNA sequences that translate to the same CDR3. The rearrangement uses TRBV28 and TRBJ1-1; 7 positions agree with TRBD1. Germline CDR1 MDHEN, CDR2 SYDVKM. The CDR3 length is 14 residues. Trimming cost V 6 bases and J 1 base; bases outside gene matches: 5. Written as DNA, the CDR3 is TGTGCCAGCAGCCTGGGACAGAGGAACACTGAAGCTTTCTTT. Its translation is CASSLGQRNTEAFF.

This sequence joins TRBV7-9 and TRBJ1-2; a weak D match, TRBD1 (6 bases). Deletions cut 5 bases from V and 4 bases from J, with 17 bases between. Germline CDR1 is SEHNR and CDR2 is FQNEAQ (reference sequence). The CDR3 runs 15 residues. CDR3 nucleotides: TGTGCCAGCAGCAGAACTGGGGGCGGAGGCTATGGCTACACCTTC. Translating it yields CASSRTGGGGYGYTF.

The chain uses TRBV15 and TRBJ2-2; 8 bases line up with TRBD2. With V trimmed by 0 bases and J by 6 bases, 3 bases remained unmatched. The CDR3 consists of 15 residues. Germline CDR1 and CDR2: LNHNV and YYDKDF (reference sequence). This chain's CDR3 is CATSRDRAGAGELFF. The CDR3 region has the DNA TGTGCCACCAGCAGAGATCGAGCGGGAGCCGGGGAGCTGTTTTTT.

The chain is built from TRBV30 and TRBJ2-4, with TRBD2 identical over 9 bases. CDR1 and CDR2 (germline): GTSNPN, SVGIG (reference sequence). V lost 6 bases to trimming and J lost 7 bases; unmatched junction nucleotides: 7. This CDR3 is built from 13 residues. The CDR3 reads CACVFAGGNIQYF. The CDR3 bases are TGTGCCTGCGTTTTCGCGGGAGGGAACATTCAGTACTTC.

The chain joins TRBV5-1 to TRBJ1-2, with TRBD1 identical over 8 bases. This CDR3 spans 13 amino acids. Trimming cost V 0 bases and J 14 bases; bases outside gene matches: 9. Germline-derived CDR1 and CDR2 are SGHRS and YFSETQ. The CDR3 protein is CASSLDGRGRDTF. The CDR3 DNA reads TGCGCCAGCAGCTTGGATGGCAGGGGGCGGGATACCTTC. The complete variable domain, with remaining parts taken from reference TRBV5-1 and TRBJ1-2, reads KAGVTQTPRYLIKTRGQQVTLSCSPISGHRSVSWYQQTPGQGLQFLFEYFSETQRNKGNFPGRFSGRQFSNSRSEMNVSTLELGDSALYLCASSLDGRGRDTFGSGTRLTVV.

The chain carries TRBV30 and TRBJ2-1; D may be TRBD2 (6 bases). V dropped 4 bases and J dropped 6 bases, with 13 bases sitting between them. The CDR3 length is 13 residues. The germline V gene has CDR1 GTSNPN and CDR2 SVGIG (reference sequence). CDR3 region: CAWMTRVSNEQFF. The CDR3 coding sequence is TGTGCCTGGATGACTAGGGTGAGCAATGAGCAGTTCTTC.

This chain uses TRBV9 with TRBJ2-1; 11 bases fit TRBD1. Germline assignment: CDR1 SGDLS and CDR2 YYNGEE. CDR3 length equals 16 residues. J gave up 6 bases and V 2 bases, and 7 bases lay outside the gene matches. CDR3 protein: CASSVGGTGGSNEQFF. The CDR3 bases are TGTGCCAGCAGCGTCGGGGGGACAGGGGGAAGCAATGAGCAGTTCTTC.

At least ten counts were recorded for this clone. The chain employs TRBV7-8 and TRBJ1-2, with a possible D match to TRBD1 (6 bases). Germline loops: CDR1 SGHVS, CDR2 FQNEAQ. Trimming removed 1 base at V and 2 bases at J, with 14 bases between. This CDR3 is 16 amino acids long. The chain's CDR3 is CASSLVATGWNYGYTF. CDR3 bases: TGTGCCAGCAGCTTAGTGGCCACAGGGTGGAACTATGGCTACACCTTC.